This TCR beta chain was identified in a study of T cells in Graves' hyperthyroidism and ophthalmopathy. This blood was taken when hyperthyroidism was first diagnosed, before any ophthalmopathy symptoms existed. Trimming shortened V by 6 bases and J by 5 bases, and 16 bases separated the two germline ends. Germline-derived CDR1 and CDR2 are MNHNS and SASEGT. The CDR3 sequence is 14 residues long. TCR beta CDR3 regions were amplified from RNA transcripts. The TCR CDR3 first-round RT-PCR relied on the HTBI primer set. Using its own MiXCR run on the multiplex PCR reads, TCRdb lists one record per CDR3 protein. The sample has over 700,000 distinct CDR3 sequences, 15% to 20% seen once.

The sample was blood. This rearrangement joins TRBV6-1 to TRBJ2-5; D unresolved. This TCR derives from a woman in her fifties or sixties with Graves' hyperthyroidism that later progressed to Graves' ophthalmopathy. The CDR3 sequence: CASRGWELGETQYF. The CDR3 DNA reads as TGTGCCAGCAGAGGTTGGGAATTGGGGGAGACCCAGTACTTC.